This T cell receptor beta chain came from a study of T cell changes during pregnancy in multiple sclerosis. The method was immunoSEQ multiplex PCR; TCRdb's version includes in-frame clones alone and lacks a portion of them. The sample records about 34,000 clones, roughly 90% being singletons. The V and J ends lost 6 bases and 8 bases respectively, with 13 bases between them. The CDR3 extends over 13 amino acids. Germline CDR1 and CDR2: SNHLY and FYNNEI. The chain couples TRBV2 to TRBJ1-4; D possibly corresponds to TRBD1 (5 bases). The sample was CD8+ T cells from peripheral blood mononuclear cells, taken in the third trimester of pregnancy. The TCR originated in a female donor with multiple sclerosis, enrolled in a pregnancy study. DNA of the CDR3: TGTGCCAGCAGGTGGGGGGGTGGCGAAAAACTGTTTTTT. Translating it yields CASRWGGGEKLFF.